Detailed here is one TCR beta chain. Its antigen is still unknown. The sample comes from a study of T cell responses to AZD1222 COVID-19 vaccine. Broader study findings: Donors skewed white British and female; clonal diversity was possibly underestimated. Among vaccine-associated CD4 TCRs, coverage spanned spike, with dominance at 160-218 and 743-854. Of the AZD1222 recipients, only 5 to 7 were seropositive at baseline.

The table came from immunoSEQ multiplex PCR; TCRdb's copy has only in-frame clones and leaves some out. The data contain around 140,000 clones, roughly 91% of them seen just once; the ten biggest clones take up roughly 5%. The CDR3 contains 14 residues. Trimming removed 6 bases from V and 7 bases from J; junction bases left unmatched: 5. Germline V CDR1 and CDR2: MNHEY, SVGAGI. This clonotype originated in an adult in good health. The rearrangement links TRBV6-5 to TRBJ2-1; 11 nucleotides match TRBD1. The specimen was peripheral blood, collected on day 0 of AZD1222 vaccination. Here the CDR3 reads CASRRTGGMNEQFF. The CDR3 nucleotides read TGTGCCAGCAGAAGGACAGGGGGCATGAATGAGCAGTTCTTC.